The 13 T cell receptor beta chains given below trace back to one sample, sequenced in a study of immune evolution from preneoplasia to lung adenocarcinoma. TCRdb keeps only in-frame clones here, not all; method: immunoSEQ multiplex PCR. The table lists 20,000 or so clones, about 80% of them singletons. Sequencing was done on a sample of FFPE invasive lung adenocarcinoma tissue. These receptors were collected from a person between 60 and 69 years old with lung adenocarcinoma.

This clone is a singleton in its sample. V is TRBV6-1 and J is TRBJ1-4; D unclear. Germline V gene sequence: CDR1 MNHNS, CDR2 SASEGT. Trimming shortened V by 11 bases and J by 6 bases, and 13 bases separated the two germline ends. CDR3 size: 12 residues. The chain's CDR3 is CAVGRVYEKLFF. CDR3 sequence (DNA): TGTGCCGTCGGGAGGGTCTATGAAAAACTGTTTTTT.

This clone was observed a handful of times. CDR3 sequence reads: CASSRGDQNYNEQFF. CDR3 DNA: TGTGCCAGCTCACGAGGCGATCAAAACTACAATGAGCAGTTCTTC. The chain employs TRBV18 and TRBJ2-1; D is undetermined. Trimming shortened V by 4 bases and J by 3 bases, and 13 bases separated the two germline ends. Germline CDR1 reads KGHSH; CDR2 reads LQKENI. CDR3 size: 15 residues.

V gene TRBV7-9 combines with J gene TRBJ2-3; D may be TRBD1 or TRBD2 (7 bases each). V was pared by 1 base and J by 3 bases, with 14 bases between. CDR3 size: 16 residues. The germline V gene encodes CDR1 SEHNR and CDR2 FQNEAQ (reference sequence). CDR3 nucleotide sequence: TGTGCCAGCAGCTTAGTATGGCAGGGGGGGACAGATACGCAGTATTTT. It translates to CASSLVWQGGTDTQYF. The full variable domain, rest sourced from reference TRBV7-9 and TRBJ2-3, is DTGVSQNPRHKITKRGQNVTFRCDPISEHNRLYWYRQTLGQGPEFLTYFQNEAQLEKSRLLSDRFSAERPKGSFSTLEIQRTEQGDSAMYLCASSLVWQGGTDTQYFGPGTRLTVL.

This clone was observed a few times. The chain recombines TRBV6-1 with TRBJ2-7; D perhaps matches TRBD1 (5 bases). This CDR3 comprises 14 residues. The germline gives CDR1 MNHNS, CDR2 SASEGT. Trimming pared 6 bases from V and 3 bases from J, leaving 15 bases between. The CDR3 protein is CASRLQGYVYEQYF. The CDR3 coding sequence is TGTGCCAGCAGGCTCCAGGGTTACGTCTACGAGCAGTACTTC.

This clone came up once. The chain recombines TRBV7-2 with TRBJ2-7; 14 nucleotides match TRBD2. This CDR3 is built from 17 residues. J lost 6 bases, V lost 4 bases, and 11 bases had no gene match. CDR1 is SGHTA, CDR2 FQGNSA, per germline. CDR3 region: CASSSGGTSGSIREQYF. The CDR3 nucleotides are TGTGCCAGCAGCTCCGGGGGGACTAGCGGGAGTATCCGCGAGCAGTACTTC. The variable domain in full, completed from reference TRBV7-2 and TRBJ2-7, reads GAGVSQSPSNKVTEKGKDVELRCDPISGHTALYWYRQSLGQGLEFLIYFQGNSAPDKSGLPSDRFSAERTGGSVSTLTIQRTQQEDSAVYLCASSSGGTSGSIREQYFGPGTRLTVT.

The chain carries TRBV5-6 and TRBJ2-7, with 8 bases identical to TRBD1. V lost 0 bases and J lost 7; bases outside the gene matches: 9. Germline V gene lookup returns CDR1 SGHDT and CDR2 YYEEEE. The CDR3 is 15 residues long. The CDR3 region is CASSLGQGSRVEQYF. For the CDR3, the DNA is TGTGCCAGCAGCTTGGGACAGGGGAGCCGCGTAGAGCAGTACTTC.

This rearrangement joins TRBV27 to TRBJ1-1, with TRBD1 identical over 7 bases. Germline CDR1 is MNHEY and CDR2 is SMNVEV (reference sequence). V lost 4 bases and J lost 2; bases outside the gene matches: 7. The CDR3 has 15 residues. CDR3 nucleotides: TGTGCCAGCAGTTCCCCCTACAGGGGAAACACTGAAGCTTTCTTT. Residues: CASSSPYRGNTEAFF.

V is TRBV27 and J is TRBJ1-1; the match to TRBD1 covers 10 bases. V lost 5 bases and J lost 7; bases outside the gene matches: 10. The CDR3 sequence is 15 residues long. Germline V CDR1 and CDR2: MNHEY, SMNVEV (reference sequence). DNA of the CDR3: TGTGCCAGCAGTCCTCAGACAGGGGGCGTATTTGAAGCTTTCTTT. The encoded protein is CASSPQTGGVFEAFF.

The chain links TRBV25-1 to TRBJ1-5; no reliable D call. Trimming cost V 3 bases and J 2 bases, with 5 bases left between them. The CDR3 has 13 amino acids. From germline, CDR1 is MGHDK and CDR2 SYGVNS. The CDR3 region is CASSDGGNQPQHF. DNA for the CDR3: TGTGCCAGCAGTGACGGGGGCAATCAGCCCCAGCATTTT.

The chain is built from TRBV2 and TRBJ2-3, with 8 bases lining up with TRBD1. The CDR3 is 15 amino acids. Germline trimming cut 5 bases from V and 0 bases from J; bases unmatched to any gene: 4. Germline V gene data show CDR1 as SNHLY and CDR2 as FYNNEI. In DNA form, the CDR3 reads TGTGCCAGCAGTAGACAGGGGTTAAGCACAGATACGCAGTATTTT. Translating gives CASSRQGLSTDTQYF.

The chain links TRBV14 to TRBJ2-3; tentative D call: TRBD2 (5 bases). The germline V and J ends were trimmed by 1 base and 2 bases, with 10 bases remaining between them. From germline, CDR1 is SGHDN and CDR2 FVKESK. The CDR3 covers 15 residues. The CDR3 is CASSQVGLDTDTQYF. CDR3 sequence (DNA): TGTGCCAGCAGCCAAGTTGGACTTGACACAGATACGCAGTATTTT.

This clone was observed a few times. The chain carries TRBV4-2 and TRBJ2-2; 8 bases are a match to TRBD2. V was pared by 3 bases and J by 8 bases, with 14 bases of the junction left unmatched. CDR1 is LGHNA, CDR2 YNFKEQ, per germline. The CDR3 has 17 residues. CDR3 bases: TGTGCCAGCAGCCAGCCCCTAGCGGGCCCCGGGAGGGGGGAGCTGTTTTTT. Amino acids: CASSQPLAGPGRGELFF.

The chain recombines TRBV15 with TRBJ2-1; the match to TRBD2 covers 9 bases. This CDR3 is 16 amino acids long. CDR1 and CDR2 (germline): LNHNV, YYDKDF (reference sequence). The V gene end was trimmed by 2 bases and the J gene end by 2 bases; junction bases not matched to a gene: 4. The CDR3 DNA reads TGTGCCACCAGCAGAACGACTAGCGGAACCTACAATGAGCAGTTCTTC. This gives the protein CATSRTTSGTYNEQFF.